What follows describes a single TCR beta chain. Its antigen is as yet unknown. The CDR3 runs to 14 residues. Trimming cost V 5 bases and J 8 bases, with 15 bases left between them. From germline, CDR1 is SGHAT and CDR2 FQDESV (reference sequence). The table came from immunoSEQ multiplex PCR; TCRdb's copy has only in-frame clones and leaves some out. Seen here are 60,000 or so clones, 88% observed once, and the top ten hold about 5.5%. This specimen comes from a study of OX40 agonist ivuxolimab in advanced cancers. Study in general: Males comprised roughly four fifths of the group, whose mean age was roughly 60 years (range about 23 to 80).

Findings of the study overall: Among the least clonally expanded were partial responders at 0.1-3.0 mg/kg.

No patient had autoimmune disease or received systemic immunosuppression. This sample comprised CD4+ or CD8+ T cells sorted from blood, obtained in a trial of the OX40 agonist ivuxolimab. The sequence came from an adult with an advanced solid tumor such as melanoma, head and neck, liver or kidney cancer. The rearrangement joins TRBV11-1 to TRBJ2-2, with unresolved D. CDR3 amino acids: CASSGLLGSGELFF. The CDR3 DNA follows: TGTGCCAGCAGCGGGCTCCTTGGGTCTGGGGAGCTGTTTTTT.